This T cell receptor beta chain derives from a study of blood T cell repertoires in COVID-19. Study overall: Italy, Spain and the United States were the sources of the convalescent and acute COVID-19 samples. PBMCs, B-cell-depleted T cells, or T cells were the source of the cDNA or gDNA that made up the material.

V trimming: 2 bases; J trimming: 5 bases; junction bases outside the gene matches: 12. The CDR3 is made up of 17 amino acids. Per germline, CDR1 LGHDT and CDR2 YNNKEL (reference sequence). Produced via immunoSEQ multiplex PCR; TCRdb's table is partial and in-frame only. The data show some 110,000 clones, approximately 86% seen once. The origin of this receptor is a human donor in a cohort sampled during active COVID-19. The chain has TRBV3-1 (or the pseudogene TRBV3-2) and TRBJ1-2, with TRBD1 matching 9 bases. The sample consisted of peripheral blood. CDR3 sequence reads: CASSQRGQGTSPYGYTF. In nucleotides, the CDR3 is TGTGCCAGCAGCCAACGCGGACAGGGGACGTCTCCTTATGGCTACACCTTC.